The source of this T cell receptor beta chain is a study of T-cell reconstitution after alpha-beta-depleted transplantation in children. Overall study results and limits: Day-60 TCRbeta diversity that was high in some patients was derived from surviving recipient T cells and thymic progenitors. At around two months after transplant, the alpha-beta T cells were reportedly derived from several hundred expanded clones that came from non-depleted graft cells. After one year, T-cell counts and TCRbeta diversity mostly came from new T cells.

This clonotype has a count of ten or more. Its antigen is unidentified. CDR3 length: 11 residues. CDR1 is DFQATT, CDR2 SNEGSKA, per germline (reference sequence). V dropped 3 bases and J dropped 9 bases, with 9 bases sitting between them. Preparation of the TCRbeta library was carried out with unique molecular identifiers. TCRdb used MiXCR to reprocess the PCR reads, holding one entry per CDR3 protein. This table has 200,000 to 250,000 distinct CDR3 sequences, approximately 11% appearing once. The TCR originated in a child younger than two with acute myeloid leukemia, due to receive a stem cell transplant. Sequencing used PBMCs, obtained before TCRalphabeta/CD19-depleted stem cell transplant. The rearrangement links TRBV20-1 to TRBJ2-4; a possible D gene is TRBD2 (6 bases). CDR3 bases: TGCAGTGCTAGCCAGGGAGGCATTCAGTACTTC. It codes for CSASQGGIQYF.